This T cell receptor (beta chain) was profiled in a study of blood T cells in healthy people across ages. Primers used in a second PCR of about 6 to 11 cycles were a sample-barcoded 5' primer and a J-beta primer mix. Sequencing yielded, for each sample, at least 3 million paired-end reads carrying CDR3. One entry per CDR3 protein results from TCRdb running MiXCR on the 5' RACE reads. The sample includes approximately 780,000 distinct CDR3 sequences, 20% to 30% of them seen just once. This clonotype was detected ten times or more. Trimming took off 0 bases at V and 2 bases at J, with 10 bases between the two ends. The CDR3 totals 15 residues. CDR1 is MNHEY and CDR2 is SMNVEV in the germline V gene (reference sequence). These sequences were also reported in another study, on T cells of mothers and their children. That report notes: An overlap that was slightly higher, though non-significant, was seen in related mother-child pairs versus unrelated pairs.

This TCR was recovered from a boy younger than 18 in good health. Sequencing used blood. The rearrangement links TRBV27 to TRBJ2-5; no clear D. The CDR3 bases are TGTGCCAGCAGTTTATCGACCGATCTTCAAGAGACCCAGTACTTC. It yields the protein CASSLSTDLQETQYF.